The 10 T cell receptor beta chains in this list originate from one sample, sequenced in a study of beta chain features in type 1 diabetes (dated by TCRdb to the late 2010s). The library relied on the immunoSEQ multiplex PCR assay. The entire isolated RNA was reverse transcribed using the High Capacity cDNA Reverse Transcription Kit, and thus expressed TCRB transcripts were sequenced. Not all clones reach the TCRdb copy of this immuneACCESS table, which keeps in-frame sequences only. Checked studies attribute under half of the gap to unresolved V genes and leave the rest unexplained. The sample data list more than 150,000 clones, and about 13% of these were observed just once. The ten largest make up around 0.63% of the sample. The sequencing sample was made of central memory CD4+ T cells from blood. The receptors derive from a woman aged 18-35 years in good health.

The chain links TRBV27 to TRBJ2-7, with a tentative D call TRBD1 (6 bases). The CDR3 runs to 14 residues. Trimming removed 9 bases from V and 0 bases from J, with 15 bases in between. CDR1 and CDR2 from the germline V gene are MNHEY and SMNVEV (reference sequence). The CDR3 sequence: CASSRGQHSYEQYF. The CDR3 nucleotides read TGTGCCAGTAGCCGAGGACAGCACTCCTACGAGCAGTACTTC.

This chain connects TRBV28 to TRBJ2-7, with TRBD2 as a possible D gene (6 bases). The V end was cut by 3 bases, the J end by 0 bases, with 12 bases between. This CDR3 comprises 15 residues. Germline V gene data show CDR1 as MDHEN and CDR2 as SYDVKM. The CDR3 DNA reads as TGTGCCAGCAGTTTGCGCCTCGGGAGCTCCTACGAGCAGTACTTC. It codes for CASSLRLGSSYEQYF.

The chain combines TRBV4-1 with TRBJ2-3; TRBD2 matches at 8 bases. Unmatched junction bases numbered 3, after V lost 0 bases and J lost 10 bases. CDR1 and CDR2 from the germline V gene are MGHRA and YSYEKL. The CDR3 is made up of 13 amino acids. The CDR3 nucleotides are TGCGCCAGCAGCCAAGATCGGGGACTAGCGCAGTATTTT. Its translation: CASSQDRGLAQYF.

This clone appeared a few times. The rearrangement links TRBV6-6 to TRBJ2-4, with 7 bases identical to TRBD1. CDR3 size: 12 residues. Germline V CDR1 and CDR2: MNHNY, SVGAGI (reference sequence). J was trimmed by 7 bases and V by 7 bases; bases with no gene match: 4. The CDR3 DNA follows: TGTGCCAGCACCGTGGGACAGAACATTCAGTACTTC. This codes for CASTVGQNIQYF.

The CDR3 sequence: CASSLVATGSLNEQFF. CDR3 DNA sequence: TGTGCCAGCAGCTTAGTGGCGACAGGGTCCCTAAATGAGCAGTTCTTC. The V and J genes are TRBV5-4 and TRBJ2-1, with 7 bases fitting TRBD1. CDR1 and CDR2 from the germline V gene are SGHNT and YYREEE (reference sequence). The V segment lost 2 bases and the J segment 7 bases; nucleotides outside the gene matches: 12. CDR3 length equals 16 residues.

The rearrangement joins TRBV19 to TRBJ2-2; possible D gene TRBD2, 6 bases. The germline gives CDR1 LNHDA, CDR2 SQIVND (reference sequence). V was trimmed by 2 bases and J by 4 bases, leaving 11 bases between them. The length of the CDR3 is 15 residues. The CDR3 spells CASSILASGTGELFF. CDR3 bases: TGTGCCAGTAGTATACTAGCGTCCGGCACCGGGGAGCTGTTTTTT.

The genes are TRBV4-1 and TRBJ2-5; 10 positions agree with TRBD1. Per the germline V gene, CDR1 is MGHRA and CDR2 is YSYEKL. With 4 bases clipped from V and 4 bases from J, the junction kept 3 bases outside the gene matches. The CDR3 sequence is 14 residues long. In DNA form, the CDR3 reads TGCGCCAGCAGCCTCCGGACAGGGGGAGAGACCCAGTACTTC. Translating it yields CASSLRTGGETQYF.

In this sample, this clone turned up a few times. The chain recombines TRBV9 with TRBJ2-5; D is possibly TRBD2 (6 bases). Germline CDR1 and CDR2: SGDLS and YYNGEE. The CDR3 consists of 15 residues. The V and J ends lost 0 bases and 2 bases respectively, with 11 bases between them. The chain's CDR3 is CASSVGIAVQETQYF. The CDR3 DNA is TGTGCCAGCAGCGTAGGGATAGCGGTACAAGAGACCCAGTACTTC.

For this clone: This sample also contains other DNA sequences that code for the same CDR3. J is TRBJ2-7 and V is TRBV5-1; the D gene is possibly TRBD2 (7 bases). Germline loops: CDR1 SGHRS, CDR2 YFSETQ. V was shortened by 2 bases and J by 2 bases, with 11 bases between the two germline ends. The CDR3 has 14 amino acids. The CDR3 spells CASSLGGETYEQYF. The CDR3 DNA follows: TGCGCCAGCAGCTTAGGGGGGGAGACCTACGAGCAGTACTTC.

This clone was seen a handful of times. The chain couples TRBV30 to TRBJ2-1; TRBD2 aligns across 10 bases. CDR3 length equals 16 residues. Germline values: CDR1 GTSNPN, CDR2 SVGIG (reference sequence). Unmatched junction bases numbered 4, after V lost 2 bases and J lost 0 bases. The CDR3 DNA sequence: TGTGCCTGGAGTCTTAGCGGGAGGATCTCCTACAATGAGCAGTTCTTC. Residues: CAWSLSGRISYNEQFF.